The 24 T cell receptor beta chains listed next were all sequenced from one sample in a study of blood T cells in healthy people across ages. Next came a second PCR, run for about 7 to 12 cycles, which used a sample-barcoded 5' primer along with a J-beta primer mix. TCRdb itself ran the 5' RACE reads through MiXCR, one entry per CDR3 protein. The table has 1.5 million to 2 million distinct CDR3 sequences, 49% seen once. Sequencing was carried out using blood. These receptors all stem from a middle-aged woman in good health.

The V and J genes are TRBV7-2 and TRBJ2-4; D gene uncertain. V lost 5 bases and J 7 bases, leaving 12 bases between the germline ends. Germline V CDR1 and CDR2: SGHTA, FQGNSA. The CDR3 runs 13 residues. The CDR3 loop reads CASSPAEANIQYF. DNA for the CDR3: TGTGCCAGCAGCCCTGCCGAGGCTAACATTCAGTACTTC.

The V call is TRBV27, the J call TRBJ2-1; D possibly corresponds to TRBD1 (6 bases). V was trimmed by 1 base and J by 3 bases, leaving 16 bases between them. CDR3 length: 17 amino acids. The germline V gene has CDR1 MNHEY and CDR2 SMNVEV (reference sequence). The CDR3 loop reads CASSLYPRQEFYNEQFF. The CDR3 DNA follows: TGTGCCAGCAGTTTATACCCCCGACAGGAGTTCTACAATGAGCAGTTCTTC.

This chain uses TRBV28 with TRBJ1-3; D call uncertain. Germline CDR1 MDHEN, CDR2 SYDVKM. The CDR3 spans 13 residues. V was pared by 7 bases and J by 7 bases, with 14 bases between. The CDR3 DNA reads TGTGCCAGCATAAGTACCGGGCTCAACACCATATATTTT. Translating it yields CASISTGLNTIYF.

With regard to this clonotype: This could be a read error, since a much larger clone is one nucleotide away. The chain links TRBV6-6 to TRBJ2-7; 10 bases are shared with TRBD1. V shed 6 bases and J 7 bases; nucleotides not matched to a gene: 12. Germline CDR1 reads MNHNY; CDR2 reads SVGAGI (reference sequence). This CDR3 is 15 amino acids long. CDR3 region: CASSRDRGTYNEQYF. CDR3 coding DNA: TGTGCCAGCAGCCGGGACAGGGGCACATACAATGAGCAGTACTTC.

A single count supports this clonotype. The chain links TRBV9 to TRBJ2-3; TRBD1 might be the D (6 bases). Germline V gives CDR1 SGDLS, CDR2 YYNGEE. The length of the CDR3 is 14 residues. The V end was cut by 2 bases, the J end by 5 bases, with 12 bases between. In nucleotides, the CDR3 is TGTGCCAGCAGCGTGGGGGCCCAGGGAGATACGCAGTATTTT. It yields the protein CASSVGAQGDTQYF.

The chain has TRBV27 and TRBJ2-4; a possible D gene is TRBD1 (6 bases). CDR3 length: 14 amino acids. With 6 bases removed from V and 7 bases from J, the gap between germline ends came to 16 bases. The germline CDR1 and CDR2 sequences are MNHEY and SMNVEV (reference sequence). In nucleotides, the CDR3 is TGTGCCAGCAGGGAGGTGGGGGCGGGTAACATTCAGTACTTC. Its translation is CASREVGAGNIQYF.

This clonotype was counted a single time. The V call is TRBV24-1, the J call TRBJ2-1; TRBD2 is a possible D gene (7 bases). The CDR3 contains 17 residues. Trimming took 3 bases from V and 4 from J, leaving 18 bases between them. Per the germline V gene, CDR1 is KGHDR and CDR2 is SFDVKD. CDR3 DNA sequence: TGTGCCACCAGTGATCCCCTCTTAGGGGGGGGGTACAATGAGCAGTTCTTC. Translation gives CATSDPLLGGGYNEQFF.

This chain connects TRBV18 to TRBJ2-3, with D perhaps TRBD1 (6 bases). In germline, CDR1 is KGHSH, CDR2 LQKENI. V lost 4 bases and J 4 bases, leaving 12 bases between the germline ends. This CDR3 is 14 amino acids long. The CDR3 region is CASSLNRVSDTQYF. As DNA, the CDR3 is TGTGCCAGCTCACTAAACAGGGTTTCAGATACGCAGTATTTT.

This clonotype showed up just once. The chain couples TRBV6-5 to TRBJ1-1, with 7 bases fitting TRBD1. This CDR3 is 14 amino acids long. The germline V gene encodes CDR1 MNHEY and CDR2 SVGAGI. V was clipped by 4 bases and J by 7 bases; unmatched bases: 9. The CDR3 spells CASSSQYRGNEAFF. CDR3 bases: TGTGCCAGCAGTTCACAATACAGGGGAAATGAAGCTTTCTTT.

The rearrangement joins TRBV7-8 to TRBJ2-5; tentatively, D is TRBD2 (5 bases). From germline, CDR1 is SGHVS and CDR2 FQNEAQ. This CDR3 has 15 residues. V gave up 1 base and J gave up 4 bases, with 13 bases separating them. Written as DNA, the CDR3 is TGTGCCAGCAGCTTAGGGGCAGTAGCGCGAGAGACCCAGTACTTC. Its translation: CASSLGAVARETQYF.

This clonotype came up once. V gene TRBV20-1 combines with J gene TRBJ2-4; no firm D call. The J call may be faulty, since TRBJ2-7 better matches the DNA end. In germline, CDR1 is DFQATT, CDR2 SNEGSKA (reference sequence). The CDR3 runs to 13 residues. CDR3 residues: CSARDGHLYEQYF. The CDR3 nucleotides are TGCAGTGCTAGAGATGGGCACCTCTACGAGCAGTACTTC.

This clonotype has only a few counts. This chain joins TRBV28 and TRBJ1-2; possibly TRBD1 for D (6 bases). In germline, CDR1 is MDHEN, CDR2 SYDVKM. The length of the CDR3 is 15 residues. Trimming cost V 4 bases and J 3 bases, with 15 bases left between them. The CDR3 protein is CASSYPDRSYYGYTF. CDR3 DNA: TGTGCCAGCAGTTACCCCGACAGGTCCTACTATGGCTACACCTTC.

The chain joins TRBV11-2 to TRBJ1-4; D perhaps matches TRBD1 (6 bases). Germline assignment: CDR1 SGHAT and CDR2 FQNNGV. The ends were cut back, 2 bases at V and 4 bases at J, with 20 bases in the middle. CDR3 size: 18 residues. CDR3 sequence (DNA): TGTGCCAGCAGCTTACTTGGACAGCGGAACCTTCGTAATGAAAAACTGTTTTTT. It yields the protein CASSLLGQRNLRNEKLFF.

CDR3 amino acids: CASSFGLPGVGEQFF. The DNA for the CDR3 is TGTGCCAGCAGTTTCGGCCTCCCGGGGGTGGGTGAGCAGTTCTTC. J is TRBJ2-1 and V is TRBV6-5; maybe TRBD2 (6 bases). The germline V and J ends were trimmed by 4 bases and 9 bases, with 19 bases remaining between them. The CDR3 runs to 15 residues. The germline V gene has CDR1 MNHEY and CDR2 SVGAGI.

This clonotype was seen only a few times. The J gene is TRBJ2-1, the V gene TRBV15; 8 nucleotides match TRBD2. The germline V gene has CDR1 LNHNV and CDR2 YYDKDF (reference sequence). The V segment lost 6 bases and the J segment 0 bases; nucleotides outside the gene matches: 7. The length of the CDR3 is 16 residues. CDR3 DNA: TGTGCCACCAGGGCGGGGGGCCTCCTCTCCTACAATGAGCAGTTCTTC. Protein sequence: CATRAGGLLSYNEQFF.

The chain links TRBV29-1 to TRBJ2-1; 7 nucleotides agree with TRBD1. This CDR3 region has 14 residues. Germline V lookup: CDR1 SQVTM, CDR2 ANQGSEA. V lost 4 bases to trimming and J lost 5 bases; unmatched junction nucleotides: 8. The CDR3: CSVVSRDSHNEQFF. For the CDR3, the DNA is TGCAGCGTTGTAAGCCGGGACAGTCACAATGAGCAGTTCTTC.

This clonotype turned up a few times. The V and J genes are TRBV7-2 and TRBJ2-4; no clear D. The ends were cut back, 0 bases at V and 1 base at J, with 16 bases in the middle. Germline V gene lookup returns CDR1 SGHTA and CDR2 FQGNSA. CDR3 length: 18 amino acids. The CDR3 here is CASSLALRHGVAKNIQYF. Here the CDR3 DNA reads TGTGCCAGCAGCTTAGCGCTCCGGCATGGGGTGGCCAAAAACATTCAGTACTTC.

This clonotype was observed a handful of times. V is TRBV5-1 and J is TRBJ2-1; 8 positions match TRBD2. The CDR3 consists of 15 residues. Germline assignment: CDR1 SGHRS and CDR2 YFSETQ. V lost 6 bases, J lost 4 bases, and 9 bases stayed unmatched. This CDR3 is CASTLAGGGYNEQFF. CDR3 coding DNA: TGCGCCAGCACCCTAGCAGGCGGGGGGTACAATGAGCAGTTCTTC.

V usage is TRBV9 and J usage is TRBJ1-2; 8 nucleotides align to TRBD1. Per germline, CDR1 SGDLS and CDR2 YYNGEE. V was clipped by 7 bases and J by 5 bases; unmatched bases: 7. The CDR3 contains 13 residues. The CDR3 sequence is CASGGQGGYGYTF. The CDR3 coding sequence is TGTGCCAGCGGAGGACAGGGCGGGTATGGCTACACCTTC.

For this clonotype: One end of the junction varies from germline; a read error may be responsible. This chain links TRBV9 with TRBJ2-4; D ambiguous. Near its end, the DNA agrees better with TRBJ2-7, so the J call may be wrong. In germline, CDR1 is SGDLS, CDR2 YYNGEE. The CDR3 is 12 residues long. CDR3 protein: CTSSPSGYEQYF. Here the CDR3 DNA reads TGTACCAGCAGTCCTAGTGGCTACGAGCAGTACTTC.

This clonotype was found a few times. This chain links TRBV15 with TRBJ2-1; TRBD1 is a possible D gene (5 bases). The CDR3 has 14 residues. With 0 bases removed from V and 7 bases from J, the gap between germline ends came to 10 bases. Germline lookup yields CDR1 LNHNV and CDR2 YYDKDF (reference sequence). This CDR3 is CATSRDGAPNEQFF. Here the CDR3 DNA reads TGTGCCACCAGCAGAGATGGGGCACCGAATGAGCAGTTCTTC. The full variable domain, its missing parts supplied by reference TRBV15 and TRBJ2-1, is DAMVIQNPRYQVTQFGKPVTLSCSQTLNHNVMYWYQQKSSQAPKLLFHYYDKDFNNEADTPDNFQSRRPNTSFCFLDIRSPGLGDTAMYLCATSRDGAPNEQFFGPGTRLTVL.

The V and J genes are TRBV20-1 and TRBJ2-5, with 7 bases that match TRBD1. This CDR3 is built from 13 residues. The germline CDR1 and CDR2 sequences are DFQATT and SNEGSKA (reference sequence). With 4 bases clipped from V and 1 base from J, the junction kept 3 bases outside the gene matches. The chain's CDR3 is CSATRDSQETQYF. The CDR3, as DNA: TGCAGTGCTACCAGGGACAGCCAAGAGACCCAGTACTTC.

The genes are TRBV28 and TRBJ1-4, with 7 bases lining up with TRBD1. The length of the CDR3 is 12 residues. Trimming removed 8 bases from V and 5 bases from J; junction bases left unmatched: 2. Germline lookup yields CDR1 MDHEN and CDR2 SYDVKM. CDR3 DNA sequence: TGTGCCAGCTACAGGGGAAATGAAAAACTGTTTTTT. It codes for CASYRGNEKLFF.

This sequence joins TRBV7-2 and TRBJ1-2, with 7 bases that match TRBD1. The CDR3 loop spans 13 amino acids. Trimming took 6 bases from V and 6 from J; bases not matched to a gene: 7. The germline gives CDR1 SGHTA, CDR2 FQGNSA. CDR3 in amino acids: CASSPRGGDGYTF. The CDR3 nucleotides read TGTGCCAGCAGTCCAAGAGGGGGCGATGGCTACACCTTC.